This T cell receptor beta chain was retrieved from a study of CD8 T cells in ankylosing spondylitis. General study points: A TCR beta motif made of fewer than ten highly homologous variants seemed typical of ankylosing spondylitis blood. It was reported that disease-linked clones were significantly enriched in matched ankylosing spondylitis synovial fluid.

This clonotype has just a few counts. Its antigen remains unknown. The CDR3 is 14 amino acids. Per germline, CDR1 MNHEY and CDR2 SVGAGI. V was clipped by 4 bases and J by 0 bases, with 7 bases between them. Making use of molecular barcodes, quantitative 5'-RACE generated TCR beta libraries. TCRdb passed the 5' RACE reads through MiXCR, listing each CDR3 protein once. Here the sample spans 300,000 to 350,000 distinct CDR3 sequences, less than 25% being singletons. The sequence came from a female donor with ankylosing spondylitis or in good health (not recorded which). This chain joins TRBV6-5 and TRBJ1-3, with D unresolved. Sequencing was done on a sample of blood, either unsorted or a sorted T cell fraction (not recorded which). The CDR3 region is CASSSWSSGNTIYF. The CDR3 nucleotides read TGTGCCAGCAGTTCCTGGAGCTCTGGAAACACCATATATTTT.